The clone carrying this T cell receptor (beta chain) was counted a few times. What it binds is unknown. At one boundary the junction diverges from the germline segment, which might be a read error. This entry belongs to a study of cytomegalovirus exposure and HLA in healthy donors. Study-level results: Later on, analysis showed that most CMV-associated TCR beta chains appeared to be HLA-restricted.

This CDR3 has 16 amino acids. Looked up from germline, CDR1 is SEHNR and CDR2 is FQNEAQ (reference sequence). The PCR made use of 60 Vbeta and 13 Jbeta primers. TCRdb keeps only in-frame clones here, not all; method: immunoSEQ multiplex PCR. The repertoire holds 35,000 to 40,000 clones, with roughly 81% as singletons. Specimen: PBMCs. The TCR sequence derives from a young man in good health and CMV-seronegative. This chain uses TRBV7-9 with TRBJ1-6, with no clear D. This chain's CDR3 is CSSSSGSGFYNSPLHF. CDR3 in DNA: TGTTCCAGCAGCTCGGGGTCAGGCTTTTATAATTCACCCCTCCACTTT.